This record looks at one TCR beta chain sequence and its context. In germline, CDR1 is SGHTA, CDR2 FQGNSA. Between the trimmed V and J ends, which lost 1 base and 7 bases, there was a span of 11 bases. The CDR3 is 14 residues long. This entry is derived from a study of blood T cell repertoires in COVID-19. The cohort comprised adults aged 18 to 89 years residing in 24 US areas. Two consecutive negative NP/OP PCR tests, clearance, or resolved symptoms defined Cohort 3 recovery. Clones were sequenced by immunoSEQ multiplex PCR, and TCRdb holds only the in-frame ones, with some missing. The table has 250,000 to 300,000 clones, 70% to 90% seen once.

Sequences were obtained from PBMCs or T cells enriched from blood (not recorded which). This chain connects TRBV7-2 to TRBJ2-1; D is unresolved. The receptor comes from a woman aged 50 to 65 who had recovered from COVID-19. CDR3 sequence (DNA): TGTGCCAGCAGCTTAGAAGTAGCATTAAATGAGCAGTTCTTC. Its translation: CASSLEVALNEQFF.